The 10 T cell receptor beta chains presented below share a single source sample, sequenced in a study of T cell responses to AZD1222 COVID-19 vaccine (dated by TCRdb to the early 2020s). The sample's time point label is to be understood as: baseline before first vaccination. Libraries were built with the immunoSEQ multiplex PCR assay. As stored in TCRdb, this immuneACCESS dataset retains in-frame rearrangements with V and J assigned. A fraction of the clones does not appear; measured against another copy, unresolved V genes explain less than half of the discrepancy, and the remainder lacks a known reason. This sample lists 100,000 or so clones; 84% were detected once. Approximately 17% of the sample is held by the ten biggest clonotypes. The sample here was peripheral blood, taken on day 0 of AZD1222 vaccination. These receptors all come from an adult in good health.

V usage is TRBV3-1 (or the pseudogene TRBV3-2) and J usage is TRBJ2-5; TRBD1 might be the D (6 bases). Trimming took off 4 bases at V and 5 bases at J, with 11 bases between the two ends. CDR1 is LGHDT, CDR2 YNNKEL, per germline (reference sequence). CDR3 length equals 13 residues. This CDR3 reads CASSRTGSETQYF. The CDR3 DNA is TGTGCCAGCAGCCGTACAGGGTCGGAGACCCAGTACTTC.

The genes are TRBV5-1 and TRBJ2-3; 11 nucleotides match TRBD1. There are 15 residues in the CDR3. The J segment lost 4 bases and the V segment lost 4 bases, leaving 5 bases of the junction unmatched. CDR1 is SGHRS, CDR2 YFSETQ, per germline. The CDR3 DNA reads TGCGCCAGCAGCGTCCGGGACAGGGGGTCAGATACGCAGTATTTT. Encoded protein: CASSVRDRGSDTQYF.

This clone turned up a few times. J is TRBJ2-3 and V is TRBV27; TRBD2 matches at 14 bases. The germline V gene has CDR1 MNHEY and CDR2 SMNVEV (reference sequence). The ends lost 5 bases at V and 4 bases at J; junction bases unmatched: 5. CDR3 length: 16 residues. DNA for the CDR3: TGTGCCAGCAGTCCGACTAGCGGGAGGGCCGCAGATACGCAGTATTTT. Residues: CASSPTSGRAADTQYF.

The chain carries TRBV20-1 and TRBJ1-2; 9 nucleotides align to TRBD1. Germline V gives CDR1 DFQATT, CDR2 SNEGSKA (reference sequence). The CDR3 has 13 residues. J lost 4 bases, V lost 3 bases, and 3 bases had no gene match. CDR3 amino acids: CSASTGGSYGYTF. Written as DNA, the CDR3 is TGCAGTGCTAGTACAGGGGGCAGCTATGGCTACACCTTC.

The V gene is TRBV18, the J gene TRBJ2-3; a possible D gene is TRBD1 (5 bases). The CDR3 totals 12 residues. Germline values: CDR1 KGHSH, CDR2 LQKENI. V shed 3 bases and J shed 5 bases, with 6 bases lying between them. CDR3 DNA sequence: TGTGCCAGCTCACCCGACAGAGATACGCAGTATTTT. Its translation is CASSPDRDTQYF.

The chain recombines TRBV3-1 (or the pseudogene TRBV3-2) with TRBJ2-1, with D perhaps TRBD1 (5 bases). Trimming stripped 2 bases from V and 7 bases from J, with 9 bases between. From germline, CDR1 is LGHDT and CDR2 YNNKEL (reference sequence). The CDR3 is 13 residues long. CDR3 nucleotide sequence: TGTGCCAGCAGCCAACAGGGCCAGAATGAGCAGTTCTTC. Translating gives CASSQQGQNEQFF.

The chain recombines TRBV30 with TRBJ1-1; 8 nucleotides agree with TRBD1. The germline gives CDR1 GTSNPN, CDR2 SVGIG (reference sequence). Unmatched junction bases numbered 14, after V lost 3 bases and J lost 8 bases. The CDR3 spans 15 residues. CDR3 residues: CAWSPPVQGVEEAFF. The CDR3 nucleotides read TGTGCCTGGAGCCCCCCGGTACAGGGGGTTGAGGAAGCTTTCTTT.

By sample share, this clone is medium-sized. This chain joins TRBV6-6 and TRBJ2-2, with D hard to call. The V end was cut by 0 bases, the J end by 6 bases, with 8 bases between. The CDR3 length is 14 residues. Per the germline V gene, CDR1 is MNHNY and CDR2 is SVGAGI (reference sequence). The CDR3 spells CASSYSKGSGELFF. In DNA, the CDR3 is TGTGCCAGCAGTTACTCGAAAGGGTCCGGGGAGCTGTTTTTT.

V usage is TRBV24-1 and J usage is TRBJ2-2, with a weak D call TRBD2 (6 bases). Germline-derived CDR1 and CDR2 are KGHDR and SFDVKD. This CDR3 has 12 amino acids. The CDR3: CASRGNTGELFF. DNA of the CDR3: TGTGCTTCGCGGGGGAACACCGGGGAGCTGTTTTTT.

The chain combines TRBV5-1 with TRBJ1-6; D is uncertain. Per the germline V gene, CDR1 is SGHRS and CDR2 is YFSETQ. The CDR3 contains 16 residues. V was pared by 4 bases and J by 2 bases, with 13 bases between. The CDR3 DNA reads as TGCGCCAGCAGCCATATCGGGATGACCTATAATTCACCCCTCCACTTT. Residues: CASSHIGMTYNSPLHF.